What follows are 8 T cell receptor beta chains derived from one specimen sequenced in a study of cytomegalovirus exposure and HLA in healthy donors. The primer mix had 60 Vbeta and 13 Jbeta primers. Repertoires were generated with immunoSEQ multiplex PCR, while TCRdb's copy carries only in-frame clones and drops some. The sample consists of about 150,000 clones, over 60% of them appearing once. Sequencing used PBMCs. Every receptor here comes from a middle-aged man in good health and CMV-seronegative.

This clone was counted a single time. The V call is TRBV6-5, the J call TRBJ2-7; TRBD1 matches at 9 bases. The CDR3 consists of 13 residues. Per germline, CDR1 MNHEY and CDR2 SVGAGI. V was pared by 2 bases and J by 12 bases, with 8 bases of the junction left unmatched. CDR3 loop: CASSYAHRGRLYF. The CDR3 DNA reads TGTGCCAGCAGTTACGCACACAGGGGGCGTCTGTACTTC.

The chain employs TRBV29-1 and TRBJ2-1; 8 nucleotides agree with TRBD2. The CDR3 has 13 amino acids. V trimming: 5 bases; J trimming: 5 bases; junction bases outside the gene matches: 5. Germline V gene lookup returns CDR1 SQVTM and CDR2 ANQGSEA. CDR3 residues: CSVSAGENNEQFF. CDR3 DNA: TGCAGCGTTTCAGCGGGAGAAAACAATGAGCAGTTCTTC.

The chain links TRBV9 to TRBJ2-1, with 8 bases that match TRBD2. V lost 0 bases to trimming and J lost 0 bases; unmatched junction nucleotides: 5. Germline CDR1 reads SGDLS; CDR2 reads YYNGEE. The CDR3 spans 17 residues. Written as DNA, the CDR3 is TGTGCCAGCAGCGTAGGTCTAGCGGGCGGCTCCTACAATGAGCAGTTCTTC. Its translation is CASSVGLAGGSYNEQFF. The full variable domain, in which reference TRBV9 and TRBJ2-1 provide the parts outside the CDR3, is DSGVTQTPKHLITATGQRVTLRCSPRSGDLSVYWYQQSLDQGLQFLIQYYNGEERAKGNILERFSAQQFPDLHSELNLSSLELGDSALYFCASSVGLAGGSYNEQFFGPGTRLTVL.

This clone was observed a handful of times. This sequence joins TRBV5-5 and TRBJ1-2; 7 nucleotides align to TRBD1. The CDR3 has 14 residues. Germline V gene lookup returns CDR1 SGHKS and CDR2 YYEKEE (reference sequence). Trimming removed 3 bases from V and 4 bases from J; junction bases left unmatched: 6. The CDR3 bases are TGTGCCAGCAGCTGGGGACAGACGAGCTATGGCTACACCTTC. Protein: CASSWGQTSYGYTF.

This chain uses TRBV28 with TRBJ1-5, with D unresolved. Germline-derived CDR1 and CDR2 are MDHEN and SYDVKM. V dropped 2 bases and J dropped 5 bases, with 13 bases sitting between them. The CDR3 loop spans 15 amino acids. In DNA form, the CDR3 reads TGTGCCAGCAGTTTACTTGCCCCAGCGGATCAGCCCCAGCATTTT. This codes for CASSLLAPADQPQHF.

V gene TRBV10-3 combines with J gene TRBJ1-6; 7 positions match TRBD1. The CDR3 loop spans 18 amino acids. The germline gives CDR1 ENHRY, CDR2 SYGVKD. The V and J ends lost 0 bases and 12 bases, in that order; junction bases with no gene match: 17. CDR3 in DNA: TGTGCCATCAGTGAGTCTGGGGGAAGGGGGCCTACCAGGGGACCCCTCCACTTT. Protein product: CAISESGGRGPTRGPLHF.

The CDR3 DNA is TGTGCCTGGAGTGTTTCGTCTAGGCTCTCCTACAATGAGCAGTTCTTC. It encodes CAWSVSSRLSYNEQFF. The gene calls are TRBV30 and TRBJ2-1; unclear D gene. Trimming shortened V by 0 bases and J by 0 bases, and 12 bases separated the two germline ends. The germline V gene has CDR1 GTSNPN and CDR2 SVGIG (reference sequence). The length of the CDR3 is 16 residues.

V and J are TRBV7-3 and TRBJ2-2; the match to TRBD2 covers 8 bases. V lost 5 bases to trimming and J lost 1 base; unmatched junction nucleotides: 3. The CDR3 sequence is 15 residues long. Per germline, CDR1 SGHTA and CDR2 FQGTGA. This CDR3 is CASSPGTRNTGELFF. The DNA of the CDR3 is TGTGCCAGCAGCCCCGGGACTAGGAACACCGGGGAGCTGTTTTTT.